This entry lists 7 T cell receptor beta chains sequenced from one sample in a study of blood T cell repertoires in COVID-19. Sequencing was performed with immunoSEQ multiplex PCR; in TCRdb, only in-frame clones are kept and a portion is missing. The data hold 200,000 to 300,000 clones, with roughly 90% observed a single time. The specimen was peripheral blood. The receptors originated from a man aged 60-69 years who had recovered from COVID-19.

The chain is built from TRBV7-6 and TRBJ2-3; TRBD1 agrees at 7 bases. After removal of 1 base from V and 1 base from J, the junction contained 5 bases not matched to a gene. The CDR3 has 16 amino acids. Germline CDR1 reads SGHVS; CDR2 reads FNYEAQ. Here the CDR3 reads CASSLVFGQGTDTQYF. The DNA of the CDR3 is TGTGCCAGCAGCTTAGTGTTTGGACAGGGCACAGATACGCAGTATTTT.

The rearrangement uses TRBV3-1 (or the pseudogene TRBV3-2) and TRBJ1-2; D is perhaps TRBD1 (5 bases). Germline-derived CDR1 and CDR2 are LGHDT and YNNKEL (reference sequence). The CDR3 runs to 16 residues. Trimming pared 1 base from V and 0 bases from J, leaving 12 bases between. CDR3 nucleotide sequence: TGTGCCAGCAGCCAAGTCTGGCAGGGTGCTAACTATGGCTACACCTTC. It translates to CASSQVWQGANYGYTF.

V and J are TRBV11-1 and TRBJ1-6; D gene unclear. V was shortened by 4 bases and J by 0 bases, with 7 bases between the two germline ends. CDR1 and CDR2 (germline): SGHAT, FQDESV (reference sequence). The length of the CDR3 is 15 residues. The CDR3 DNA sequence: TGTGCCAGCAGCTCGAGGAGCTCCTATAATTCACCCCTCCACTTT. Protein: CASSSRSSYNSPLHF.

This clone appeared once. The chain recombines TRBV12-3 or TRBV12-4 with TRBJ2-2, with D tentatively TRBD2 (5 bases). This CDR3 region has 13 residues. V shed 3 bases and J shed 7 bases, with 9 bases lying between them. The CDR3 DNA sequence: TGTGCCAGCAGTTTCGGAGGTGGCGGGGAGCTGTTTTTT. It codes for CASSFGGGGELFF.

This clone was observed a few times. The chain links TRBV6-1 to TRBJ1-4, with a weak D call TRBD1 (6 bases). Germline loops: CDR1 MNHNS, CDR2 SASEGT. V shed 3 bases and J shed 14 bases, with 16 bases lying between them. The CDR3 loop spans 13 amino acids. In DNA, the CDR3 is TGTGCCAGCAGTGATGGGGGCTCGGGATGGCTGTTTTTT. Amino acids: CASSDGGSGWLFF.

The chain uses TRBV9 and TRBJ2-5, with 7 nucleotides matching TRBD2. CDR3 length: 13 residues. Looked up from germline, CDR1 is SGDLS and CDR2 is YYNGEE. With 3 bases clipped from V and 5 bases from J, the junction kept 4 bases outside the gene matches. The CDR3 protein is CASSASRGETQYF. CDR3 DNA: TGTGCCAGCAGCGCATCGCGGGGGGAGACCCAGTACTTC.

The V and J genes are TRBV5-8 and TRBJ1-3; D may be TRBD1 (5 bases). Germline V CDR1 and CDR2: SGHTS, YDEGEE. The CDR3 runs 15 residues. V was pared by 4 bases and J by 1 base, with 12 bases between. CDR3 amino acids: CASSPPGSSGNTIYF. Written as DNA, the CDR3 is TGTGCCAGCAGCCCACCAGGGTCTTCTGGAAACACCATATATTTT.